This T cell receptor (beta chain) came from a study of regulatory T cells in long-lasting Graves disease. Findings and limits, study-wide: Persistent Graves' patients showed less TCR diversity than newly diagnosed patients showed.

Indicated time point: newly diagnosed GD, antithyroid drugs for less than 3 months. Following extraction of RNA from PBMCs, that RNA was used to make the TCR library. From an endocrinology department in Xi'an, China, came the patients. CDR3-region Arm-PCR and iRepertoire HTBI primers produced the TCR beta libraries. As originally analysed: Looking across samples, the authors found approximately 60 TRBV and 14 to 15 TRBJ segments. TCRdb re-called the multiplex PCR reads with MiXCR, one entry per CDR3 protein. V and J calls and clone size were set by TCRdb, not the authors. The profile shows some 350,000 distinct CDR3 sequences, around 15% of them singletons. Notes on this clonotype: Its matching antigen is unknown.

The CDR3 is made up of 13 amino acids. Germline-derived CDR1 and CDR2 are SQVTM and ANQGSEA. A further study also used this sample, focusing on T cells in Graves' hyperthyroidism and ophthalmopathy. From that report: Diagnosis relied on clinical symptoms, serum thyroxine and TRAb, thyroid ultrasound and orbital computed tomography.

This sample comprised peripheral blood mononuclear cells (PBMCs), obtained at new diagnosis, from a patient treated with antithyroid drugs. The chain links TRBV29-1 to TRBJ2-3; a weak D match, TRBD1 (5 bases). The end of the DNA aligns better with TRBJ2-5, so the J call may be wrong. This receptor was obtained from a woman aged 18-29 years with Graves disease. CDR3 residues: CSVESGISGTQYF. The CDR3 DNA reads TGCAGCGTTGAATCAGGGATATCGGGGACCCAGTACTTC.